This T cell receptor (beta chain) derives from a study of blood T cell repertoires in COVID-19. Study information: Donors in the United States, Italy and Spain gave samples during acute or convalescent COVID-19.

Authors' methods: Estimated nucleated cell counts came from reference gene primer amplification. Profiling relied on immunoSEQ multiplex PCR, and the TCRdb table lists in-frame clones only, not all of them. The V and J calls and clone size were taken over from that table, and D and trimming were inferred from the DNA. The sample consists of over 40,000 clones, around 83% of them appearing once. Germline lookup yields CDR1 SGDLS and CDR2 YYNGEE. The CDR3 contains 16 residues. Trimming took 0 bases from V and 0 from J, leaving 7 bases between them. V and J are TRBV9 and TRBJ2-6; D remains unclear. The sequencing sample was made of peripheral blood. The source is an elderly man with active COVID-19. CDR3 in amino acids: CASSVGPSSGANVLTF. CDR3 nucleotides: TGTGCCAGCAGCGTAGGTCCCAGCTCTGGGGCCAACGTCCTGACTTTC.